The 19 T cell receptor beta chains in this list originate from one sample, sequenced in a study of blood T cell repertoires in COVID-19. This table comes from immunoSEQ multiplex PCR, and its TCRdb copy is limited to in-frame clones, with some not included. Of roughly 86,000 clones detected, around 80% appear once; the ten largest clones hold approximately 8.7%. Sequenced sample: peripheral blood. The receptors here all came from a man aged 50-60 years who had recovered from COVID-19.

The chain links TRBV3-1 (or the pseudogene TRBV3-2) to TRBJ1-4; 7 bases map to TRBD1. V shed 5 bases and J 7 bases; nucleotides not matched to a gene: 10. The CDR3 extends over 15 amino acids. The germline CDR1 and CDR2 sequences are LGHDT and YNNKEL (reference sequence). Here the CDR3 reads CASSTVDRVREKLFF. CDR3 nucleotides: TGTGCCAGCAGCACTGTCGACAGGGTCCGTGAAAAACTGTTTTTT.

This chain links TRBV11-1 with TRBJ2-1; 7 nucleotides agree with TRBD1. The CDR3 totals 12 residues. V gave up 3 bases and J gave up 13 bases; unmatched junction bases: 6. The germline V gene encodes CDR1 SGHAT and CDR2 FQDESV (reference sequence). The CDR3 DNA reads as TGTGCCAGCAGCTTTGGACAGGCGGCTCAGTTCTTC. Its translation: CASSFGQAAQFF.

The chain uses TRBV12-3 or TRBV12-4 and TRBJ1-3; TRBD1 matches at 8 bases. This CDR3 is built from 13 residues. After removal of 8 bases from V and 8 bases from J, the junction contained 8 bases not matched to a gene. The CDR3 sequence: CASRGQGVYTIYF. CDR3 DNA sequence: TGTGCCAGCCGAGGACAGGGTGTATACACCATATATTTT.

J is TRBJ1-2 and V is TRBV7-2, with D perhaps TRBD1 (6 bases). Germline CDR1 and CDR2: SGHTA and FQGNSA. This CDR3 comprises 13 residues. V lost 3 bases to trimming and J lost 7 bases, with 12 bases between them. The CDR3 bases are TGTGCCAGCAGCTTCAGGACAGAGGTTGGCTACACCTTC. It specifies CASSFRTEVGYTF.

This chain uses TRBV27 with TRBJ2-1; D is uncertain. Between the trimmed V and J ends, which lost 8 bases and 2 bases, there was a span of 16 bases. This CDR3 contains 15 residues. The germline gives CDR1 MNHEY, CDR2 SMNVEV (reference sequence). CDR3 protein: CASGYLGSTYNEQFF. The CDR3 DNA reads TGTGCCAGCGGATACCTCGGGTCCACCTACAATGAGCAGTTCTTC.

The chain has TRBV7-2 and TRBJ2-7, with TRBD2 identical over 10 bases. CDR3 length: 15 residues. With 2 bases clipped from V and 0 bases from J, the junction kept 1 base outside the gene matches. The germline V gene encodes CDR1 SGHTA and CDR2 FQGNSA. The chain's CDR3 is CASSLSSGSSYEQYF. The CDR3 nucleotides are TGTGCCAGCAGCTTATCTAGCGGGAGCTCCTACGAGCAGTACTTC.

The CDR3 nucleotides are TGTGCCAGTAGTATTTCCGGGACAGGGGAACATCAGCCCCAGCATTTT. It translates to CASSISGTGEHQPQHF. This chain links TRBV19 with TRBJ1-5; 10 bases agree with TRBD1. Germline lookup yields CDR1 LNHDA and CDR2 SQIVND (reference sequence). V lost 3 bases to trimming and J lost 5 bases; unmatched junction nucleotides: 7. The CDR3 has 16 amino acids.

The sample holds a few counts of this clone. The chain recombines TRBV25-1 with TRBJ1-2; TRBD1 is a possible D gene (6 bases). This CDR3 is built from 16 residues. Looked up from germline, CDR1 is MGHDK and CDR2 is SYGVNS. Trimming cost V 2 bases and J 6 bases, with 19 bases left between them. The CDR3, as DNA: TGTGCCAGCAGTGAAGTTACAGGGCCTCGGCTGGATGGCTACACCTTC. This translates into CASSEVTGPRLDGYTF.

The gene calls are TRBV27 and TRBJ2-1, with D tentatively TRBD2 (5 bases). V dropped 6 bases and J dropped 9 bases, with 18 bases sitting between them. Germline-derived CDR1 and CDR2 are MNHEY and SMNVEV (reference sequence). The CDR3 extends over 14 amino acids. The DNA of the CDR3 is TGTGCCAGCAGCCCTTATACCGGACTCAGTGAGCAGTTCTTC. Translated: CASSPYTGLSEQFF.

The chain recombines TRBV7-9 with TRBJ2-5; 7 nucleotides match TRBD2. With V trimmed by 3 bases and J by 0 bases, 4 bases remained unmatched. This CDR3 comprises 15 residues. Germline V gene data show CDR1 as SEHNR and CDR2 as FQNEAQ (reference sequence). CDR3 in DNA: TGTGCCAGCAGCTTCGGGGGGTTGTACCAAGAGACCCAGTACTTC. This codes for CASSFGGLYQETQYF.

The chain is built from TRBV2 and TRBJ1-2, with TRBD1 identical over 7 bases. Germline V gene sequence: CDR1 SNHLY, CDR2 FYNNEI. The CDR3 is made up of 16 amino acids. The V gene end was trimmed by 7 bases and the J gene end by 3 bases; junction bases not matched to a gene: 14. The CDR3 protein is CASNPGRRGRDYGYTF. CDR3 nucleotide sequence: TGTGCCAGCAACCCGGGGCGAAGGGGGCGCGACTATGGCTACACCTTC.

V usage is TRBV5-1 and J usage is TRBJ1-1; no reliable D call. Germline V gives CDR1 SGHRS, CDR2 YFSETQ. The CDR3 has 14 amino acids. V shed 3 bases and J shed 2 bases, with 11 bases lying between them. The CDR3 coding sequence is TGCGCCAGCAGCTCCCCGGACTCTAACACTGAAGCTTTCTTT. This gives the protein CASSSPDSNTEAFF.

This chain uses TRBV9 with TRBJ1-3; D ambiguous. This CDR3 comprises 14 residues. The V and J ends lost 0 bases and 6 bases respectively, with 10 bases between them. Looked up from germline, CDR1 is SGDLS and CDR2 is YYNGEE. In DNA, the CDR3 is TGTGCCAGCAGCGTAGGACACGAAAAAAACACCATATATTTT. It translates to CASSVGHEKNTIYF. The variable domain in full, with the rest retrieved from reference TRBV9 and TRBJ1-3, is DSGVTQTPKHLITATGQRVTLRCSPRSGDLSVYWYQQSLDQGLQFLIQYYNGEERAKGNILERFSAQQFPDLHSELNLSSLELGDSALYFCASSVGHEKNTIYFGEGSWLTVV.

V is TRBV5-6 and J is TRBJ1-1; the D gene is possibly TRBD1 (5 bases). The CDR3 is 14 amino acids. CDR1 and CDR2 (germline): SGHDT, YYEEEE. V lost 5 bases, J lost 3 bases, and 14 bases lay in between. The CDR3 bases are TGTGCCAGCAGGCTGACAGTCTGGGACACTGAAGCTTTCTTT. Translated, it gives CASRLTVWDTEAFF.

The rearrangement uses TRBV4-1 and TRBJ1-5; D possibly corresponds to TRBD1 (5 bases). The germline V gene encodes CDR1 MGHRA and CDR2 YSYEKL. V lost 4 bases, J lost 4 bases, and 17 bases lay in between. The CDR3 consists of 16 residues. CDR3 residues: CASSRDFPPPNQPQHF. CDR3 sequence (DNA): TGCGCCAGCAGCCGGGACTTCCCCCCACCTAATCAGCCCCAGCATTTT.

The chain has TRBV27 and TRBJ1-5, with D possibly being TRBD1 (5 bases). The CDR3 loop spans 15 amino acids. Germline V CDR1 and CDR2: MNHEY, SMNVEV (reference sequence). Between the trimmed V and J ends, which lost 5 bases and 1 base, there was a span of 12 bases. The CDR3 DNA follows: TGTGCCAGCAGTATCAGGGTAGGGAGCAATCAGCCCCAGCATTTT. It specifies CASSIRVGSNQPQHF.

The chain is built from TRBV27 and TRBJ1-4; D ambiguous. CDR1 and CDR2 (germline): MNHEY, SMNVEV (reference sequence). V dropped 3 bases and J dropped 8 bases, with 28 bases sitting between them. This CDR3 comprises 19 residues. CDR3 protein: CASSFEGTANPISSEKLFF. Written as DNA, the CDR3 is TGTGCCAGCAGTTTCGAGGGCACCGCAAATCCGATATCATCCGAAAAACTGTTTTTT.

The chain links TRBV28 to TRBJ1-2; 7 nucleotides agree with TRBD1. V lost 6 bases to trimming and J lost 1 base; unmatched junction nucleotides: 5. The germline CDR1 and CDR2 sequences are MDHEN and SYDVKM. The CDR3 has 14 amino acids. The chain's CDR3 is CASRGSGGNYGYTF. The CDR3 DNA reads as TGTGCCAGCAGAGGTTCAGGGGGTAACTATGGCTACACCTTC.

This clone came up a few times. V usage is TRBV5-4 and J usage is TRBJ1-1, with D tentatively TRBD1 (6 bases). V was shortened by 3 bases and J by 4 bases, with 19 bases between the two germline ends. Germline CDR1 and CDR2: SGHNT and YYREEE (reference sequence). CDR3 length: 16 residues. This chain's CDR3 is CASSSPRGAGGTEAFF. In nucleotides, the CDR3 is TGTGCCAGCAGCTCCCCCAGGGGAGCGGGGGGCACTGAAGCTTTCTTT.